These 20 T cell receptor beta chains were sequenced from one sample in a study of blood T cell repertoires in COVID-19. The assay was immunoSEQ multiplex PCR, and TCRdb's table has in-frame clones only and misses some. The table lists about 220,000 clones, 82% of them singletons. Sequencing input: PBMCs or T cells enriched from blood (not recorded which). These receptor sequences come from an older woman who had recovered from COVID-19.

The V call is TRBV7-9, the J call TRBJ2-2, with D possibly TRBD1 on 6 matching bases. The V end lost 1 base, the J end lost 3 bases, and 9 bases lay between the germline ends. This CDR3 region has 15 residues. Germline CDR1 is SEHNR and CDR2 is FQNEAQ (reference sequence). CDR3 loop: CASSLDAGDTGELFF. CDR3 nucleotides: TGTGCCAGCAGCTTAGACGCAGGGGACACCGGGGAGCTGTTTTTT.

Only a few counts were recorded for this clone. The rearrangement uses TRBV7-9 and TRBJ2-3; 8 nucleotides align to TRBD2. The J segment lost 1 base and the V segment lost 0 bases, leaving 9 bases of the junction unmatched. Germline CDR1 and CDR2: SEHNR and FQNEAQ (reference sequence). The CDR3 sequence is 18 residues long. DNA of the CDR3: TGTGCCAGCAGCTTAGCTTCGGCTAGCGGGTTCCGCACAGATACGCAGTATTTT. Encoded protein: CASSLASASGFRTDTQYF.

V gene TRBV3-1 (or the pseudogene TRBV3-2) combines with J gene TRBJ1-1; 8 nucleotides agree with TRBD1. The CDR3 spans 16 residues. Germline V gene sequence: CDR1 LGHDT, CDR2 YNNKEL (reference sequence). V gave up 0 bases and J gave up 10 bases; unmatched junction bases: 13. CDR3 sequence (DNA): TGTGCCAGCAGCCAAGATACCCCCACCAGGGGGCGTGGAGCTTTCTTT. It encodes CASSQDTPTRGRGAFF.

The chain couples TRBV2 to TRBJ1-2, with D possibly matching TRBD1 (6 bases). The CDR3 is 15 amino acids. Germline V gene lookup returns CDR1 SNHLY and CDR2 FYNNEI. Trimming took off 2 bases at V and 4 bases at J, with 14 bases between the two ends. CDR3 region: CASSELGGVGYGYTF. In nucleotides, the CDR3 is TGTGCCAGCAGTGAATTAGGGGGGGTAGGCTATGGCTACACCTTC.

The chain couples TRBV28 to TRBJ1-6, with unresolved D. Deletions cut 4 bases from V and 5 bases from J, with 9 bases between. The CDR3 spans 14 residues. Germline V gene lookup returns CDR1 MDHEN and CDR2 SYDVKM. CDR3 protein: CASSSRVNNSPLHF. The CDR3 DNA follows: TGTGCCAGCAGTTCTCGAGTAAATAATTCACCCCTCCACTTT.

V is TRBV29-1 and J is TRBJ2-5; D is possibly TRBD2 (6 bases). Germline V gene sequence: CDR1 SQVTM, CDR2 ANQGSEA. The CDR3 is 12 amino acids. The V gene lost 7 bases and the J gene lost 9 bases, with 18 bases spanning the gap. Here the CDR3 DNA reads TGCAGCGGGAGCGGGCCCAGGGAGGCCCAGTACTTC. Encoded protein: CSGSGPREAQYF.

The rearrangement uses TRBV19 and TRBJ2-5; TRBD1 agrees at 8 bases. CDR1 and CDR2 from the germline V gene are LNHDA and SQIVND (reference sequence). The CDR3 loop spans 16 amino acids. V was clipped by 4 bases and J by 4 bases; unmatched bases: 11. The CDR3 region has the DNA TGTGCCAGTAGTACCGCGGGGACAGGCGCCGGAGAGACCCAGTACTTC. Protein sequence: CASSTAGTGAGETQYF.

The chain links TRBV5-1 to TRBJ2-3; D is undetermined. V was cut by 1 base and J by 1 base, with 13 bases left in between. This CDR3 has 16 residues. In germline, CDR1 is SGHRS, CDR2 YFSETQ. Here the CDR3 reads CASSLKLYSGTDTQYF. The CDR3 nucleotides read TGCGCCAGCAGCTTGAAGTTGTATTCAGGCACAGATACGCAGTATTTT.

This clone has ten or more counts. V is TRBV9 and J is TRBJ2-3, with D possibly TRBD1 on 6 matching bases. In germline, CDR1 is SGDLS, CDR2 YYNGEE. This CDR3 has 15 amino acids. Trimming took 4 bases from V and 3 from J, leaving 15 bases between them. CDR3: CASSQSPRGTDTQYF. Here the CDR3 DNA reads TGTGCCAGCAGCCAAAGTCCCAGGGGTACAGATACGCAGTATTTT.

This clone showed up just a few times. This rearrangement joins TRBV5-1 to TRBJ2-7; TRBD1 matches at 7 bases. The V segment lost 4 bases and the J segment 3 bases; nucleotides outside the gene matches: 7. Germline CDR1 SGHRS, CDR2 YFSETQ. This CDR3 has 14 residues. CDR3 sequence: CASSPRDSLYEQYF. The CDR3 DNA reads TGCGCCAGCAGCCCTCGGGACAGCCTCTACGAGCAGTACTTC. The whole variable domain, remainder taken from reference TRBV5-1 and TRBJ2-7, is KAGVTQTPRYLIKTRGQQVTLSCSPISGHRSVSWYQQTPGQGLQFLFEYFSETQRNKGNFPGRFSGRQFSNSRSEMNVSTLELGDSALYLCASSPRDSLYEQYFGPGTRLTVT.

This clone was counted a few times. The chain carries TRBV7-2 and TRBJ2-1; 12 bases map to TRBD2. The CDR3 is made up of 18 amino acids. V gave up 1 base and J gave up 4 bases; unmatched junction bases: 8. From germline, CDR1 is SGHTA and CDR2 FQGNSA. Here the CDR3 reads CASSLVRLTSGGYNEQFF. CDR3 DNA sequence: TGTGCCAGCAGCTTAGTTAGGCTGACTAGCGGGGGTTACAATGAGCAGTTCTTC.

This sequence joins TRBV27 and TRBJ2-3; 10 nucleotides match TRBD2. This CDR3 spans 16 amino acids. After removal of 6 bases from V and 2 bases from J, the junction contained 8 bases not matched to a gene. The V gene's germline CDR1 is MNHEY and CDR2 SMNVEV (reference sequence). The CDR3 spells CASRTLGLAATDTQYF. CDR3 bases: TGTGCCAGCAGGACGCTTGGACTAGCGGCCACAGATACGCAGTATTTT.

In this sample, this clone turned up a few times. The chain joins TRBV6-1 to TRBJ1-1; 12 bases match TRBD1. The CDR3 covers 17 residues. With V trimmed by 4 bases and J by 1 base, 7 bases remained unmatched. The germline V gene has CDR1 MNHNS and CDR2 SASEGT. The CDR3 coding sequence is TGTGCCAGCAGTGTCCGGGACAGGGGGCTGGCGAACACTGAAGCTTTCTTT. Translated, it gives CASSVRDRGLANTEAFF.

The rearrangement joins TRBV19 to TRBJ2-1; 9 bases are shared with TRBD1. With V trimmed by 7 bases and J by 7 bases, 5 bases remained unmatched. Germline loops: CDR1 LNHDA, CDR2 SQIVND (reference sequence). This CDR3 spans 13 amino acids. CDR3 DNA: TGTGCCAGTACCTGGACAGGGGAGAATGAGCAGTTCTTC. It specifies CASTWTGENEQFF.

This rearrangement joins TRBV6-4 to TRBJ1-1; perhaps TRBD1 as D (5 bases). Germline V CDR1 and CDR2: MRHNA, SNTAGT. This CDR3 is built from 13 residues. The V gene lost 2 bases and the J gene lost 5 bases, with 9 bases spanning the gap. The CDR3 nucleotides read TGTGCCAGCAGTGACGGGGGGAGAACTGAAGCTTTCTTT. Translation gives CASSDGGRTEAFF.

This chain connects TRBV6-2 or TRBV6-3 to TRBJ1-2; weak D call: TRBD1 (5 bases). CDR1 is MNHEY and CDR2 is SVGEGT in the germline V gene. This CDR3 comprises 13 residues. With 4 bases removed from V and 5 bases from J, the gap between germline ends came to 11 bases. CDR3 bases: TGTGCCAGCAGTTCCGACACAGGATATGGCTACACCTTC. This sequence encodes CASSSDTGYGYTF.

This clone was observed a handful of times. The chain couples TRBV5-6 to TRBJ1-1; maybe TRBD1 (6 bases). V was cut by 2 bases and J by 4 bases, with 9 bases left in between. The CDR3 runs 13 residues. The germline V gene has CDR1 SGHDT and CDR2 YYEEEE. CDR3 bases: TGTGCCAGCAGCTTTTACAGGGCCACTGAAGCTTTCTTT. Its protein product is CASSFYRATEAFF.

This chain uses TRBV2 with TRBJ2-2; 10 nucleotides line up with TRBD2. CDR1 SNHLY and CDR2 FYNNEI come from the germline V gene. The CDR3 length is 16 residues. Losses at the gene ends were 2 bases for V and 4 bases for J; bases not matched to a gene: 4. The CDR3: CASSELAGAGTGELFF. The CDR3 DNA is TGTGCCAGCAGTGAACTAGCGGGAGCGGGCACCGGGGAGCTGTTTTTT.

This chain connects TRBV3-1 (or the pseudogene TRBV3-2) to TRBJ1-4; D ambiguous. Germline assignment: CDR1 LGHDT and CDR2 YNNKEL (reference sequence). The CDR3 is 13 residues long. V lost 0 bases and J 6 bases, leaving 5 bases between the germline ends. The CDR3 spells CASSQDRDEKLFF. CDR3 sequence (DNA): TGTGCCAGCAGCCAAGATCGGGATGAAAAACTGTTTTTT.

V is TRBV7-6 and J is TRBJ2-5; TRBD1 is a possible D gene (5 bases). Germline V gene lookup returns CDR1 SGHVS and CDR2 FNYEAQ. Trimming stripped 5 bases from V and 0 bases from J, with 13 bases between. CDR3 length equals 15 residues. CDR3 DNA sequence: TGTGCCAGCAGCCCCTACTCAGGGTACCAAGAGACCCAGTACTTC. It translates to CASSPYSGYQETQYF.